The 24 T cell receptor beta chains in this list originate from one sample, sequenced in a study of T cell responses to AZD1222 COVID-19 vaccine. Sequenced by immunoSEQ multiplex PCR; TCRdb stores in-frame clones only, minus some. The sample includes some 140,000 clones, 75% to 95% of them seen just once. Sample: peripheral blood, taken 28 days after the second AZD1222 dose. Every receptor here comes from an adult who received the AZD1222 COVID-19 vaccine.

The rearrangement uses TRBV7-2 and TRBJ1-2; no reliable D call. Germline V CDR1 and CDR2: SGHTA, FQGNSA. The CDR3 extends over 12 amino acids. Deletions cut 5 bases from V and 2 bases from J, with 6 bases between. The CDR3 DNA reads TGTGCCAGCAGCGCGGACAACTATGGCTACACCTTC. The encoded protein is CASSADNYGYTF.

V gene TRBV9 combines with J gene TRBJ2-7; 7 positions match TRBD2. Germline trimming cut 4 bases from V and 1 base from J; bases unmatched to any gene: 14. Germline-derived CDR1 and CDR2 are SGDLS and YYNGEE. The CDR3 runs to 17 residues. The CDR3 DNA reads as TGTGCCAGCAGCCCTGGGGCTAGCGGACTATCATCCTACGAGCAGTACTTC. Amino acid sequence: CASSPGASGLSSYEQYF.

This chain connects TRBV9 to TRBJ1-1; no clear D gene. Germline CDR1 is SGDLS and CDR2 is YYNGEE. The CDR3 is 14 residues long. V was pared by 3 bases and J by 1 base, with 10 bases between. This CDR3 is CASSATTGNTEAFF. The CDR3 DNA reads as TGTGCCAGCAGCGCCACGACGGGGAACACTGAAGCTTTCTTT. The complete variable domain, with remaining parts taken from reference TRBV9 and TRBJ1-1, reads DSGVTQTPKHLITATGQRVTLRCSPRSGDLSVYWYQQSLDQGLQFLIQYYNGEERAKGNILERFSAQQFPDLHSELNLSSLELGDSALYFCASSATTGNTEAFFGQGTRLTVV.

The chain uses TRBV27 and TRBJ1-1; 10 bases are shared with TRBD1. CDR3 length: 15 amino acids. The germline gives CDR1 MNHEY, CDR2 SMNVEV (reference sequence). The junction had 11 bases not matched to a gene; V was cut back by 5 bases and J by 8 bases. The CDR3 coding sequence is TGTGCCAGCAGTCTACTCTCGGGACAGGGGTCGGAAGCTTTCTTT. Translating it yields CASSLLSGQGSEAFF.

The chain uses TRBV3-1 (or the pseudogene TRBV3-2) and TRBJ2-3; 8 nucleotides line up with TRBD2. Trimming at V came to 1 base and at J to 4 bases, leaving 4 bases not matched to a gene. Germline V gene lookup returns CDR1 LGHDT and CDR2 YNNKEL (reference sequence). The CDR3 totals 15 residues. This chain's CDR3 is CASSQGSGGPDTQYF. Written as DNA, the CDR3 is TGTGCCAGCAGCCAAGGAAGCGGGGGCCCAGATACGCAGTATTTT.

J is TRBJ2-7 and V is TRBV5-8; no firm D call. CDR1 SGHTS and CDR2 YDEGEE come from the germline V gene. The length of the CDR3 is 12 residues. V gave up 2 bases and J gave up 4 bases, with 7 bases separating them. CDR3 residues: CASSLMGYEQYF. The CDR3 DNA follows: TGTGCCAGCAGCTTAATGGGGTACGAGCAGTACTTC.

V and J are TRBV19 and TRBJ1-2; no clear D gene. This CDR3 contains 12 residues. V was trimmed by 6 bases and J by 6 bases, leaving 11 bases between them. Germline V gene data show CDR1 as LNHDA and CDR2 as SQIVND (reference sequence). The CDR3 region is CASRAGHDGYTF. The CDR3 DNA sequence: TGTGCCAGTAGGGCAGGCCATGATGGCTACACCTTC.

V is TRBV24-1 and J is TRBJ1-1, with D possibly TRBD1 on 6 matching bases. The CDR3 runs to 14 residues. The germline CDR1 and CDR2 sequences are KGHDR and SFDVKD. V lost 9 bases, J lost 5 bases, and 18 bases lay in between. CDR3 sequence (DNA): TGTGCCACCCAAATTACTAAAGGGGGGACTGAAGCTTTCTTT. Translating gives CATQITKGGTEAFF.

The DNA of the CDR3 is TGCGCCAGCAGGTGGGACAGATCGAACACTGAAGCTTTCTTT. Translating it yields CASRWDRSNTEAFF. The gene calls are TRBV4-3 and TRBJ1-1; 7 bases are a match to TRBD1. The CDR3 consists of 14 residues. The V gene's germline CDR1 is LGHNA and CDR2 YSLEER. With V trimmed by 6 bases and J by 1 base, 5 bases remained unmatched.

This chain joins TRBV9 and TRBJ1-6, with a tentative D call TRBD1 (5 bases). Looked up from germline, CDR1 is SGDLS and CDR2 is YYNGEE. The V and J ends lost 1 base and 8 bases respectively, with 13 bases between them. This CDR3 is 15 amino acids long. The CDR3 region is CASSVNWGVDSPLHF. CDR3 bases: TGTGCCAGCAGCGTAAATTGGGGGGTAGATTCACCCCTCCACTTT.

For this clone: The junction differs from germline at one of its ends, possibly a read error. This rearrangement joins TRBV3-1 (or the pseudogene TRBV3-2) to TRBJ2-3; 8 nucleotides agree with TRBD2. CDR1 is LGHDT and CDR2 is YNNKEL in the germline V gene (reference sequence). This CDR3 has 17 amino acids. CDR3 sequence: CASSQDLASGSRDTQYF. CDR3 nucleotide sequence: TGTGCCAGCAGCCAAGATCTTGCCAGCGGGAGCAGAGATACGCAGTATTTT.

This rearrangement joins TRBV30 to TRBJ1-3, with D perhaps TRBD1 (5 bases). Germline V gene sequence: CDR1 GTSNPN, CDR2 SVGIG (reference sequence). This CDR3 region has 18 residues. With 2 bases removed from V and 3 bases from J, the gap between germline ends came to 23 bases. The chain's CDR3 is CAWSPGGRRVFRGNTIYF. CDR3 nucleotide sequence: TGTGCCTGGAGTCCCGGGGGGAGGAGGGTCTTTCGTGGAAACACCATATATTTT.

This chain uses TRBV19 with TRBJ1-5; D call uncertain. V was pared by 3 bases and J by 0 bases, with 12 bases between. CDR3 length equals 16 residues. Germline CDR1 and CDR2: LNHDA and SQIVND (reference sequence). The CDR3 protein is CASSMAIGLSNQPQHF. As DNA, the CDR3 is TGTGCCAGTAGTATGGCCATCGGACTTAGCAATCAGCCCCAGCATTTT.

V is TRBV5-4 and J is TRBJ2-5, with a weak D call TRBD2 (5 bases). The CDR3 covers 12 residues. Germline values: CDR1 SGHNT, CDR2 YYREEE (reference sequence). The V and J ends lost 4 bases and 7 bases respectively, with 11 bases between them. This CDR3 reads CASSQPEGTQYF. The CDR3 region has the DNA TGTGCCAGCAGCCAGCCTGAGGGGACCCAGTACTTC.

The gene calls are TRBV5-1 and TRBJ2-5; D ambiguous. CDR1 is SGHRS, CDR2 YFSETQ, per germline. The CDR3 length is 14 residues. V shed 0 bases and J shed 0 bases, with 6 bases lying between them. The CDR3 nucleotides read TGCGCCAGCAGCTTGGGCAACTACCAAGAGACCCAGTACTTC. It codes for CASSLGNYQETQYF.

V gene TRBV7-9 combines with J gene TRBJ1-5; D is unclear. V was shortened by 5 bases and J by 1 base, with 9 bases between the two germline ends. This CDR3 region has 14 residues. The V gene's germline CDR1 is SEHNR and CDR2 FQNEAQ (reference sequence). The CDR3 is CASSREASNQPQHF. The DNA for the CDR3 is TGTGCCAGCAGCAGAGAGGCAAGCAATCAGCCCCAGCATTTT.

The chain links TRBV19 to TRBJ1-2; 9 nucleotides match TRBD1. The V and J ends lost 3 bases and 6 bases, in that order; junction bases with no gene match: 8. Germline CDR1 and CDR2: LNHDA and SQIVND (reference sequence). This CDR3 contains 15 residues. CDR3 bases: TGTGCCAGTAGTATGAGCCAGGGACAGGGCAATGGCTACACCTTC. The encoded protein is CASSMSQGQGNGYTF.

The V call is TRBV9, the J call TRBJ2-7; 8 bases align to TRBD2. This CDR3 is built from 14 residues. Germline V lookup: CDR1 SGDLS, CDR2 YYNGEE. Trimming at V came to 0 bases and at J to 4 bases, leaving 3 bases not matched to a gene. CDR3 sequence reads: CASSVGTSNYEQYF. CDR3 bases: TGTGCCAGCAGCGTAGGGACTAGCAATTACGAGCAGTACTTC.

The rearrangement joins TRBV28 to TRBJ2-2; perhaps TRBD2 as D (5 bases). Looked up from germline, CDR1 is MDHEN and CDR2 is SYDVKM. The V end was cut by 3 bases, the J end by 6 bases, with 11 bases between. The CDR3 covers 14 residues. As DNA, the CDR3 is TGTGCCAGCAGTTTGCGGGCTTGGTCCGGGGAGCTGTTTTTT. Translated, it gives CASSLRAWSGELFF.

This rearrangement joins TRBV19 to TRBJ2-2, with 7 bases lining up with TRBD1. The CDR3 sequence is 13 residues long. CDR1 is LNHDA and CDR2 is SQIVND in the germline V gene (reference sequence). Trimming at V came to 6 bases and at J to 6 bases, leaving 4 bases not matched to a gene. DNA for the CDR3: TGTGCCAGTAGCCTACAGGGGCCCGGGGAGCTGTTTTTT. This sequence encodes CASSLQGPGELFF.

The rearrangement links TRBV4-1 to TRBJ2-5; D is ambiguous. Trimming stripped 4 bases from V and 2 bases from J, with 20 bases between. The CDR3 spans 17 residues. CDR1 and CDR2 from the germline V gene are MGHRA and YSYEKL. The CDR3 DNA sequence: TGCGCCAGCAGCCGAAAGGGTGATGTACGATTTCAAGAGACCCAGTACTTC. Translation gives CASSRKGDVRFQETQYF.

This rearrangement joins TRBV7-6 to TRBJ1-1; possible D gene TRBD1, 6 bases. V dropped 1 base and J dropped 4 bases, with 13 bases sitting between them. Germline CDR1 reads SGHVS; CDR2 reads FNYEAQ. CDR3 length: 15 amino acids. CDR3 DNA sequence: TGTGCCAGCAGCTTAGGAACAGGGCTCCCCACTGAAGCTTTCTTT. Amino acids: CASSLGTGLPTEAFF.

The chain has TRBV6-5 and TRBJ1-1, with TRBD1 as a possible D gene (6 bases). The CDR3 is 14 residues long. The germline V and J ends were trimmed by 8 bases and 1 base, with 14 bases remaining between them. CDR1 and CDR2 from the germline V gene are MNHEY and SVGAGI. CDR3 sequence (DNA): TGTGCCAGCTCGACGGGACATACGAACACTGAAGCTTTCTTT. Amino acids: CASSTGHTNTEAFF.

The genes are TRBV18 and TRBJ1-5; 7 bases map to TRBD1. The CDR3 has 14 amino acids. CDR1 is KGHSH and CDR2 is LQKENI in the germline V gene. Germline trimming cut 6 bases from V and 2 bases from J; bases unmatched to any gene: 4. The CDR3 DNA is TGTGCCAGCTCCCGCACAGGGGGCAATCAGCCCCAGCATTTT. Translating gives CASSRTGGNQPQHF.